The present TCR beta chain was sequenced within a study of tumor-infiltrating lymphocytes in localized non-small cell lung cancer. Sequencing used immunoSEQ multiplex PCR; TCRdb keeps in-frame clones, though not all of them. The sample yields fewer than 20,000 clones, around 72% seen once. This CDR3 region has 14 residues. Germline CDR1 reads SGDLS; CDR2 reads YYNGEE. The J segment lost 2 bases and the V segment lost 6 bases, leaving 4 bases of the junction unmatched. This sequence originates from a human donor with non-small cell lung cancer. Sequencing used lung tumor tissue. The gene calls are TRBV9 and TRBJ2-1, with 8 bases lining up with TRBD2. The CDR3 DNA is TGTGCCAGCAATGACGGGGGGGCCTACAATGAGCAGTTCTTC. It translates to CASNDGGAYNEQFF.